The sequence of this T cell receptor (beta chain) was determined in a study of T cell responses to AZD1222 COVID-19 vaccine. Whole-study results and caveats: Reports indicate that nearly half of spike-specific TCRs are directed at unmutated variant regions. Spike-specific TCR depth and breadth grew after two AZD1222 doses.

V was pared by 1 base and J by 7 bases, with 8 bases between. The length of the CDR3 is 13 residues. Germline V lookup: CDR1 GTSNPN, CDR2 SVGIG (reference sequence). Measured with immunoSEQ multiplex PCR; TCRdb has only the in-frame clones, and not every one. The sample lists roughly 85,000 clones, approximately 88% occurring once. A word on this clone: What it recognizes is unknown.

The chain carries TRBV30 and TRBJ1-6; D is unclear. The clonotype was recovered from an adult in good health. The input for sequencing was peripheral blood, taken on day 0 of MenACWY control vaccination. CDR3 sequence (DNA): TGTGCCTGGAGTGGGATAATCAATTCACCCCTCCACTTT. Translation: CAWSGIINSPLHF.